One T cell receptor beta chain is described in this entry. The sample is drawn from a study of cytomegalovirus exposure and HLA in healthy donors. 60 Vbeta and 13 Jbeta primers were used in PCR. Clones were read by immunoSEQ multiplex PCR, and TCRdb kept only the in-frame ones, dropping some. The sample contains some 150,000 clones, approximately 80% of which appear only once. Germline CDR1 LNHDA, CDR2 SQIVND (reference sequence). V dropped 6 bases and J dropped 7; count of bases not matched to a gene: 9. CDR3 length: 14 residues. The rearrangement uses TRBV19 and TRBJ1-5, with 7 bases identical to TRBD1. The source material was PBMCs. This receptor was obtained from a man between 25 and 39 years old in good health and CMV-seropositive. In nucleotides, the CDR3 is TGTGCCAGTAGGGGGCAGACAGGGTACCAGCCCCAGCATTTT. It translates to CASRGQTGYQPQHF.